This is a list of T cell receptor beta chains from one sample in a study of T cells in Graves' hyperthyroidism and ophthalmopathy. In TCRdb, the multiplex PCR reads were re-called with MiXCR into one record per CDR3 protein. This table has around 760,000 distinct CDR3 sequences, roughly a third appearing once. Source material: blood. These receptors all come from a woman in her 40s with Graves' hyperthyroidism. Both conserved end residues are part of each CDR3. The order of the fields is V gene, J gene, clone size, CDR3 protein. Clone size appears in some rows only: once, few, many, or a class for an expanded clone.

V gene: TRBV25-1; J gene: TRBJ1-1; clone size: NA; CDR3 protein: CASSGLGPGNTEAFF
V gene: TRBV6-2/TRBV6-3; J gene: TRBJ2-5; clone size: NA; CDR3 protein: CASSWDRGQTQYF
V gene: TRBV4-1; J gene: TRBJ2-7; clone size: NA; CDR3 protein: CASSQHLGGDRGYEQYF
V gene: TRBV4-3; J gene: TRBJ1-1; clone size: NA; CDR3 protein: CASSQDGVREAFF
V gene: TRBV20-1; J gene: TRBJ1-1; clone size: many; CDR3 protein: CSARGHANTEAFF
V gene: TRBV5-1; J gene: TRBJ2-7; clone size: NA; CDR3 protein: CASSPAGHSSYEQYF
V gene: TRBV2; J gene: TRBJ1-2; clone size: NA; CDR3 protein: CASSGFNYGYTF
V gene: TRBV4-1; J gene: TRBJ1-5; clone size: many; CDR3 protein: CASSQEGSQPQHF
V gene: TRBV19; J gene: TRBJ2-3; clone size: few; CDR3 protein: CASSGPDRVMTDTQYF
V gene: TRBV7-2; J gene: TRBJ2-7; clone size: few; CDR3 protein: CASRRGQGGYEQYF
V gene: TRBV7-9; J gene: TRBJ2-6; clone size: NA; CDR3 protein: CASSFPRANVLTF
V gene: TRBV10-3; J gene: NA; clone size: once; CDR3 protein: CAISGETETQFF
V gene: TRBV6-2/TRBV6-3; J gene: TRBJ1-5; clone size: many; CDR3 protein: CASSPFDSLTTFF
V gene: TRBV19; J gene: TRBJ1-2; clone size: NA; CDR3 protein: CASSNNGRNYGYTF
V gene: TRBV29-1; J gene: TRBJ2-7; clone size: many; CDR3 protein: CSVESKYEQYF
V gene: TRBV7-9; J gene: TRBJ1-2; clone size: large; CDR3 protein: CASSSGDKGRTF
V gene: TRBV6-5; J gene: TRBJ1-2; clone size: few; CDR3 protein: CASSPDGTGVYGYTF
V gene: TRBV7-2; J gene: TRBJ2-7; clone size: many; CDR3 protein: CASGPVGTAPYEQYF
V gene: TRBV5-5; J gene: TRBJ1-2; clone size: once; CDR3 protein: CASSLFRQGNYGYTF
V gene: TRBV6-5; J gene: TRBJ1-1; clone size: NA; CDR3 protein: CASSQGYGAFF
V gene: TRBV29-1; J gene: TRBJ1-2; clone size: NA; CDR3 protein: CSVAGTGEEMPYGYTF
V gene: TRBV28; J gene: TRBJ1-3; clone size: NA; CDR3 protein: CASSHRPIGNTIYF
V gene: TRBV2; J gene: TRBJ1-5; clone size: few; CDR3 protein: CASSPPPFRGVTSNQPQHF
V gene: TRBV12-3/TRBV12-4; J gene: TRBJ2-5; clone size: NA; CDR3 protein: CASSFLIGPPQETQYF
V gene: TRBV12-5; J gene: TRBJ1-3; clone size: many; CDR3 protein: CASGFQGNTIYF
V gene: TRBV7-9; J gene: TRBJ2-7; clone size: NA; CDR3 protein: CASSQDESRGIYEQNF
V gene: TRBV19; J gene: TRBJ2-1; clone size: NA; CDR3 protein: CASSIVGKWNEQFF
V gene: TRBV29-1; J gene: TRBJ1-1; clone size: many; CDR3 protein: CSVASRLNTEAFF
V gene: TRBV7-2; J gene: TRBJ2-3; clone size: NA; CDR3 protein: CASSPLPSESTDTQYF
V gene: TRBV7-2; J gene: TRBJ1-2; clone size: many; CDR3 protein: CASSRDRVSYGYTF
V gene: TRBV29-1; J gene: TRBJ1-1; clone size: NA; CDR3 protein: CSVAQKGYRAFF
V gene: TRBV13; J gene: TRBJ1-5; clone size: NA; CDR3 protein: CASSLRPGGNQPQHF
V gene: TRBV20-1; J gene: TRBJ1-5; clone size: NA; CDR3 protein: CSASIGTGNQPQHF